Listed here are 20 T cell receptor beta chains from one sample, sequenced in a study of monozygotic twins with inflammatory bowel disease. After re-calling the 5' RACE reads, TCRdb lists one entry per CDR3 protein, DNA absent. This listing includes about 380,000 distinct CDR3 sequences. The specimen sequenced was blood. These receptors were collected from a human donor with ulcerative colitis or Crohn's disease, or a healthy co-twin of an affected twin (not recorded which).

This rearrangement joins TRBV20-1 to TRBJ2-7; the D call from TCRdb, TRBD1, cannot be confirmed without DNA. The CDR3 totals 13 residues. Germline V lookup: CDR1 DFQATT, CDR2 SNEGSKA (reference sequence). CDR3 amino acids: CSAPGQGSYEQCF.

The CDR3 spells CSARDQGTDTQYF. This chain uses TRBV20-1 with TRBJ2-3. The CDR3 runs 13 residues. Germline loops: CDR1 DFQATT, CDR2 SNEGSKA (reference sequence).

This chain links TRBV11-2 with TRBJ2-3; the TRBD2 assignment by TCRdb is unverifiable without DNA. The length of the CDR3 is 17 residues. Germline V lookup: CDR1 SGHAT, CDR2 FQNNGV. The chain's CDR3 is CASSLTIGGGTTDTQYF.

The gene calls are TRBV6-5 and TRBJ1-4. This CDR3 comprises 14 residues. CDR1 and CDR2 from the germline V gene are MNHEY and SVGAGI. CDR3 amino acids: CASSYLGASEKLFF.

The chain employs TRBV20-1 and TRBJ1-3; without DNA, the TCRdb call of TRBD1 cannot be checked. Germline CDR1 reads DFQATT; CDR2 reads SNEGSKA (reference sequence). The CDR3 sequence is 14 residues long. The CDR3: CSAGGGTGLNTIYF.

V gene TRBV2 combines with J gene TRBJ1-4. The germline V gene has CDR1 SNHLY and CDR2 FYNNEI. The CDR3 covers 15 residues. CDR3 protein: CASTPSLATNEKLFF.

This sequence joins TRBV11-2 and TRBJ1-4. Germline-derived CDR1 and CDR2 are SGHAT and FQNNGV. This CDR3 has 13 residues. The chain's CDR3 is CASSLALVDKLFF. The whole variable domain, remainder taken from reference TRBV11-2 and TRBJ1-4, is EAGVAQSPRYKIIEKRQSVAFWCNPISGHATLYWYQQILGQGPKLLIQFQNNGVVDDSQLPKDRFSAERLKGVDSTLKIQPAKLEDSAVYLCASSLALVDKLFFGSGTQLSVL.

The chain uses TRBV4-3 and TRBJ1-1; TCRdb's D call, TRBD1, is unchecked because there is no DNA. This CDR3 is 14 amino acids long. CDR1 and CDR2 from the germline V gene are LGHNA and YSLEER. CDR3: CASSQAGGGTEAFF.

The V call is TRBV20-1, the J call TRBJ2-7. CDR3 length: 15 amino acids. From germline, CDR1 is DFQATT and CDR2 SNEGSKA (reference sequence). This CDR3 is CSARKPGGAAYEQYF.

The chain carries TRBV4-1 and TRBJ1-5. The CDR3 runs 14 residues. Per germline, CDR1 MGHRA and CDR2 YSYEKL. CDR3 sequence reads: CASSLFLGNQPQHF.

This chain links TRBV7-9 with TRBJ2-6; TCRdb selects TRBD1, and the lack of DNA leaves this call unchecked. Germline lookup yields CDR1 SEHNR and CDR2 FQNEAQ (reference sequence). The CDR3 consists of 15 residues. CDR3 amino acids: CASSYRGSGANVLTF. Variable domain in full (rest from reference TRBV7-9 and TRBJ2-6): DTGVSQNPRHKITKRGQNVTFRCDPISEHNRLYWYRQTLGQGPEFLTYFQNEAQLEKSRLLSDRFSAERPKGSFSTLEIQRTEQGDSAMYLCASSYRGSGANVLTFGAGSRLTVL.

This chain joins TRBV7-6 and TRBJ2-7. This CDR3 is built from 14 residues. Germline V CDR1 and CDR2: SGHVS, FNYEAQ. The CDR3 loop reads CASSLGNPAYEQYF. The variable domain in full, completed from reference TRBV7-6 and TRBJ2-7, reads GAGVSQSPRYKVTKRGQDVALRCDPISGHVSLYWYRQALGQGPEFLTYFNYEAQQDKSGLPNDRFSAERPEGSISTLTIQRTEQRDSAMYRCASSLGNPAYEQYFGPGTRLTVT.

V is TRBV7-9 and J is TRBJ2-1; TCRdb selects TRBD1, and the lack of DNA leaves this call unchecked. In germline, CDR1 is SEHNR, CDR2 FQNEAQ (reference sequence). The CDR3 is 17 residues long. CDR3 residues: CASSSGDRGRGDNEQFF.

V and J are TRBV13 and TRBJ2-1; TCRdb lists TRBD2, though no DNA is available to test this call. The germline gives CDR1 PRHDT, CDR2 FYEKMQ (reference sequence). This CDR3 comprises 17 residues. The CDR3 protein is CASSPGGTVGIYNEQFF.

The J gene is TRBJ2-5, the V gene TRBV7-2; there is no DNA to check the TCRdb D call of TRBD2. Germline V gene data show CDR1 as SGHTA and CDR2 as FQGNSA. CDR3 size: 14 residues. CDR3 sequence: CASSHLGGGETQYF.

The CDR3 region is CASSPVYSYNEQFF. This chain joins TRBV5-1 and TRBJ2-1. Germline values: CDR1 SGHRS, CDR2 YFSETQ. This CDR3 spans 14 amino acids.

The chain has TRBV29-1 and TRBJ2-7; TCRdb indicates TRBD1, and absent DNA this call remains unverified. Germline-derived CDR1 and CDR2 are SQVTM and ANQGSEA. The CDR3 length is 15 residues. CDR3 in amino acids: CSVVLAERPLYEQYF.

J is TRBJ2-3 and V is TRBV3-1; the D gene TCRdb calls, TRBD1, cannot be checked with no DNA. Per germline, CDR1 LGHDT and CDR2 YNNKEL (reference sequence). This CDR3 is 13 amino acids long. CDR3 sequence: CASSQRGFDTQYF.

The chain links TRBV5-1 to TRBJ2-7. Germline CDR1 is SGHRS and CDR2 is YFSETQ. The CDR3 has 14 residues. Here the CDR3 reads CASSLMSGTHEQYF. Full variable domain (outside the CDR3, taken from reference TRBV5-1 and TRBJ2-7): KAGVTQTPRYLIKTRGQQVTLSCSPISGHRSVSWYQQTPGQGLQFLFEYFSETQRNKGNFPGRFSGRQFSNSRSEMNVSTLELGDSALYLCASSLMSGTHEQYFGPGTRLTVT.

This chain connects TRBV7-2 to TRBJ1-5; TCRdb picks TRBD1, but there is no DNA to check that call. The CDR3 length is 14 residues. The germline V gene encodes CDR1 SGHTA and CDR2 FQGNSA. The CDR3 region is CASSSGQLYQPQHF.